Listed below are T cell receptor beta chains from one sample, sequenced in a study of vaccination and CD4 T cells after COVID-19. Their target antigens are unknown. TCRdb recomputed calls from the PCR reads with MiXCR, one row per CDR3 protein. Among some 19,000 distinct CDR3 sequences listed, about 45% were seen once. The sequenced material came from CD4+ T cells from blood, cultured in vitro. The receptors come from a human donor who had recovered from COVID-19. The CDR3 runs from the conserved cysteine through the conserved F or W. Each record gives: J gene, D gene, clone size, V gene, CDR3 protein, CDR3 DNA. A D gene is named only where the DNA matches it firmly. Rows may omit the clone size; those that give it use once, few, many or a size class.

TRBJ1-5 | TRBD1 | few | TRBV4-2 | CASSQDVAGGILGNQPQHF | TGTGCCAGCAGCCAAGATGTGGCAGGGGGAATTTTGGGGAATCAGCCCCAGCATTTT
TRBJ2-3 | NA | few | TRBV20-1 | CSASGRQPTDTQYF | TGCAGTGCTAGTGGTAGACAGCCCACAGATACGCAGTATTTT
TRBJ2-5 | NA | NA | TRBV24-1 | CATRSGAVETQYF | TGTGCCACCAGATCGGGGGCCGTAGAGACCCAGTACTTC
TRBJ2-3 | NA | NA | TRBV30 | CASGLRDTQYF | TGTGCCTCCGGACTACGAGATACGCAGTATTTT
TRBJ2-3 | TRBD2 | NA | TRBV11-2 | CATRIAGSPDTQYF | TGTGCCACCAGGATAGCGGGAAGCCCAGATACGCAGTATTTT
TRBJ2-3 | TRBD1 | NA | TRBV20-1 | CSAPDRSLADTQYF | TGCAGTGCCCCGGACAGGTCTCTCGCAGATACGCAGTATTTT
TRBJ2-7 | NA | NA | TRBV5-1 | CASSSESRSSYEQYF | TGCGCCAGCAGCTCAGAATCCAGGAGCTCCTACGAGCAGTACTTC
TRBJ1-1 | NA | NA | TRBV5-4 | CASSLIGGNTEAFF | TGTGCCAGCAGCTTGATAGGTGGCAACACTGAAGCTTTCTTT
TRBJ2-5 | NA | few | TRBV20-1 | CSARSRGHQETQYF | TGCAGTGCTAGATCCAGGGGTCACCAAGAGACCCAGTACTTC
TRBJ2-1 | NA | NA | TRBV20-1 | CSARDLGVLEFF | TGCAGTGCTAGAGATCTAGGCGTATTGGAGTTCTTC
TRBJ1-4 | NA | NA | TRBV29-1 | CSARAYEKLFF | TGCAGCGCTAGAGCTTATGAAAAACTGTTTTTT
TRBJ1-3 | TRBD1 | NA | TRBV5-4 | CASSLTGSGNTIYF | TGTGCCAGCAGCCTGACAGGGTCTGGAAACACCATATATTTT
TRBJ1-1 | TRBD1 | NA | TRBV5-1 | CASTPTGSNTEAFF | TGCGCCAGCACCCCGACAGGGTCGAACACTGAAGCTTTCTTT
TRBJ1-6 | NA | few | TRBV28 | CASSSLRAGPRYSPLHF | TGTGCCAGCAGTTCGCTCCGCGCGGGACCCCGTTATTCACCCCTCCACTTT
TRBJ1-1 | TRBD1 | NA | TRBV14 | CASSPARTGGTEAFF | TGTGCCAGCAGCCCCGCGAGGACAGGAGGGACTGAAGCTTTCTTT
TRBJ1-2 | NA | NA | TRBV19 | CASKIQGGVDGYTF | TGTGCCAGCAAAATACAGGGAGGAGTGGATGGCTACACCTTC
TRBJ1-5 | NA | few | TRBV27 | CASTSAGGRGNQPQHF | TGTGCCAGCACCTCGGCCGGGGGCAGGGGCAATCAGCCCCAGCATTTT
TRBJ1-2 | NA | NA | TRBV27 | CTSSLLEGGPVNYGYTF | TGCACCAGCAGTTTATTGGAGGGGGGGCCCGTTAACTATGGCTACACCTTC
TRBJ2-3 | TRBD1 | NA | TRBV2 | CASSGQGLGTDTQYF | TGTGCCAGCAGCGGACAGGGGCTCGGCACAGATACGCAGTATTTT
TRBJ2-7 | TRBD1 | few | TRBV2 | CASRADRAPTYEQYF | TGTGCCAGCAGAGCAGACAGGGCACCAACCTACGAGCAGTACTTC
TRBJ2-3 | TRBD1 | NA | TRBV19 | CASSRAGTGDTDTQYF | TGTGCCAGTAGTAGAGCCGGGACAGGAGACACAGATACGCAGTATTTT
TRBJ1-5 | NA | NA | TRBV18 | CASSPSAGAGVGNQPQHF | TGTGCCAGCTCACCAAGTGCTGGGGCAGGGGTTGGCAATCAGCCCCAGCATTTT
TRBJ1-2 | TRBD1 | few | TRBV7-8 | CASTELGQPNNYGYTF | TGTGCCAGCACCGAATTGGGACAGCCCAATAACTATGGCTACACCTTC
TRBJ2-2 | NA | NA | TRBV11-2 | CASSFDGVGGELFF | TGTGCCAGCAGCTTTGATGGCGTTGGCGGGGAGCTGTTTTTT
TRBJ2-7 | TRBD1 | NA | TRBV6-1 | CASSPTGGISYEQYF | TGTGCCAGCAGCCCCACAGGGGGCATATCCTACGAGCAGTACTTC
TRBJ2-1 | TRBD2 | NA | TRBV11-2 | CASSQKRGGNNEQFF | TGTGCCAGCAGCCAGAAGCGGGGGGGTAACAATGAGCAGTTCTTC
TRBJ2-6 | NA | few | TRBV11-2 | CASRGPRSGANVLTF | TGTGCCAGCAGGGGACCTCGCTCTGGGGCCAACGTCCTGACTTTC
TRBJ2-6 | NA | few | TRBV2 | CASTEGSSGANVLTF | TGTGCCAGCACCGAGGGAAGCTCTGGGGCCAACGTCCTGACTTTC
TRBJ2-2 | NA | NA | TRBV14 | CASSQNRGSGSGELFF | TGTGCCAGCAGCCAAAACCGCGGTTCTGGGTCCGGGGAGCTGTTTTTT
TRBJ1-5 | NA | NA | TRBV20-1 | CSASTTIGPQHF | TGCAGTGCATCGACAACTATTGGGCCCCAGCATTTT
TRBJ1-2 | NA | NA | TRBV6-1 | CASTLGTDYGYTF | TGTGCCAGCACCCTTGGGACGGACTATGGCTACACCTTC
TRBJ2-5 | TRBD1 | NA | TRBV4-2 | CASSQPTQYRGEETQYF | TGTGCCAGCAGCCAACCTACCCAATACAGGGGGGAAGAGACCCAGTACTTC
TRBJ2-1 | TRBD2 | NA | TRBV2 | CASSVGRTRMGNEQFF | TGTGCCAGCAGTGTCGGCCGGACTAGAATGGGCAATGAGCAGTTCTTC
TRBJ1-2 | NA | few | TRBV6-5 | CASSYSTRNYGYTF | TGTGCCAGCAGTTACTCGACTCGCAACTATGGCTACACCTTC
TRBJ2-1 | NA | NA | TRBV12-1 | CASSPVGDTYNEQFF | TGTGCCAGCAGCCCTGTTGGGGACACTTACAATGAGCAGTTCTTC
TRBJ2-5 | NA | NA | TRBV20-1 | CSATLEGSGETQYF | TGCAGTGCTACTCTAGAGGGCAGCGGGGAGACCCAGTACTTC
TRBJ2-5 | NA | few | TRBV29-1 | CSAVGGYLETQYF | TGCAGCGCCGTGGGCGGATACCTAGAGACCCAGTACTTC
TRBJ1-3 | NA | NA | TRBV7-6 | CASSPGWGAGNTIYF | TGTGCCAGCAGCCCTGGCTGGGGGGCTGGAAACACCATATATTTT
TRBJ2-2 | NA | few | TRBV7-8 | CASSRMGAVGELFF | TGTGCCAGCAGCCGCATGGGGGCGGTCGGGGAGCTGTTTTTT
TRBJ2-5 | NA | few | TRBV28 | CASSLTPGSGKETQYF | TGTGCCAGCAGTTTGACCCCCGGGAGTGGGAAAGAGACCCAGTACTTC
TRBJ2-1 | NA | NA | TRBV20-1 | CSARDSRDEQFF | TGCAGTGCTAGAGACAGCCGGGATGAGCAGTTCTTC
TRBJ2-3 | NA | NA | TRBV7-9 | CASSLGPDTQYF | TGTGCCAGCAGCTTAGGACCGGATACGCAGTATTTT
TRBJ1-5 | TRBD1 | NA | TRBV12-3/TRBV12-4 | CASTSGTALYSNQPQHF | TGTGCCAGCACTTCCGGGACAGCCCTTTATAGCAATCAGCCCCAGCATTTT
TRBJ2-4 | NA | NA | TRBV20-1 | CSAGQILLAKNIQYF | TGCAGTGCTGGACAGATTTTACTAGCCAAAAACATTCAGTACTTC
TRBJ2-2 | NA | NA | TRBV6-1 | CASSERWGGGINTGELFF | TGTGCCAGCAGTGAACGTTGGGGAGGCGGGATAAACACCGGGGAGCTGTTTTTT
TRBJ2-1 | NA | NA | TRBV2 | CASRNGALGEQFF | TGTGCCAGCAGGAACGGGGCCCTGGGGGAGCAGTTCTTC
TRBJ2-5 | TRBD2 | few | TRBV7-7 | CASSLGGGAQETQYF | TGTGCCAGCAGCCTTGGCGGGGGGGCGCAAGAGACCCAGTACTTC
TRBJ2-3 | NA | few | TRBV10-3 | CAISEAGQPRGGDTQYF | TGTGCCATCAGTGAGGCAGGCCAACCGCGGGGTGGTGATACGCAGTATTTT
TRBJ1-1 | TRBD1 | NA | TRBV7-9 | CASSRQRDRPNEAFF | TGTGCCAGCAGCCGACAACGGGACAGGCCTAACGAAGCTTTCTTT
TRBJ2-3 | NA | NA | TRBV19 | CATRKSDTQYF | TGTGCCACCCGGAAATCAGATACGCAGTATTTT
TRBJ2-2 | TRBD2 | few | TRBV19 | CASSMPGGARTGELFF | TGTGCCAGTAGTATGCCGGGGGGGGCGCGAACCGGGGAGCTGTTTTTT
TRBJ2-5 | TRBD2 | few | TRBV20-1 | CSASGDGTSGFQETQYF | TGCAGTGCTAGCGGGGACGGGACTAGCGGGTTCCAAGAGACCCAGTACTTC
TRBJ1-2 | TRBD1 | NA | TRBV20-1 | CSALGQAANGYTF | TGCAGTGCCCTAGGACAGGCGGCCAATGGCTACACCTTC
TRBJ2-2 | NA | once | TRBV5-1 | CASMRQVNTGELFF | TGCGCCAGCATGCGACAAGTGAACACCGGGGAGCTGTTTTTT
TRBJ1-2 | TRBD1 | few | TRBV28 | CASVARTGYYGYTF | TGTGCCAGCGTAGCGAGGACAGGATACTATGGCTACACCTTC
TRBJ1-6 | TRBD1 | few | TRBV20-1 | CSARPLSTGGDSPLHF | TGCAGTGCTCGTCCGTTAAGTACAGGGGGGGACTCACCCCTCCACTTT
TRBJ2-4 | TRBD1 | NA | TRBV7-2 | CASSPRQGGNLAKNIQYF | TGTGCCAGCAGCCCCAGACAGGGGGGGAACCTAGCCAAAAACATTCAGTACTTC
TRBJ1-2 | NA | NA | TRBV6-5 | CASSYSPQVTGRNYGYTF | TGTGCCAGCAGTTACTCGCCCCAGGTGACCGGACGAAACTATGGCTACACCTTC
TRBJ1-5 | TRBD1 | NA | TRBV12-3/TRBV12-4 | CASISDRSNQPQHF | TGTGCCAGCATTTCGGACAGGAGCAATCAGCCCCAGCATTTT